The 8 T cell receptor beta chains reported below all come from one sample, sequenced in a study of control samples from healthy donors and cancer patients. TCRdb keeps only in-frame clones here, not all; method: immunoSEQ multiplex PCR. This table has nearly 200,000 clones, approximately 91% appearing once. The sample was blood. The source is a man aged 25 to 45 in good health.

V and J are TRBV4-1 and TRBJ1-1; D unresolved. The V and J ends lost 1 base and 1 base respectively, with 7 bases between them. Per the germline V gene, CDR1 is MGHRA and CDR2 is YSYEKL. The CDR3 has 14 amino acids. The CDR3 DNA follows: TGCGCCAGCAGCCAAGTTGGTGAGAACACTGAAGCTTTCTTT. Amino acids: CASSQVGENTEAFF.

The chain employs TRBV14 and TRBJ1-1, with D hard to call. From germline, CDR1 is SGHDN and CDR2 FVKESK. With 0 bases removed from V and 1 base from J, the gap between germline ends came to 9 bases. The CDR3 is 15 amino acids. Here the CDR3 reads CASSQDRTGNTEAFF. Written as DNA, the CDR3 is TGTGCCAGCAGCCAAGATAGAACGGGGAACACTGAAGCTTTCTTT. Variable domain in full (rest from reference TRBV14 and TRBJ1-1): EAGVTQFPSHSVIEKGQTVTLRCDPISGHDNLYWYRRVMGKEIKFLLHFVKESKQDESGMPNNRFLAERTGGTYSTLKVQPAELEDSGVYFCASSQDRTGNTEAFFGQGTRLTVV.

This chain joins TRBV29-1 and TRBJ2-1, with D hard to call. Trimming stripped 4 bases from V and 2 bases from J, with 9 bases between. The CDR3 length is 13 residues. Germline CDR1 reads SQVTM; CDR2 reads ANQGSEA. The CDR3 loop is CSVVAQTYNEQFF. CDR3 DNA sequence: TGCAGCGTTGTAGCACAGACCTACAATGAGCAGTTCTTC.

The CDR3 bases are TGCGCCAGCAGCGCCCTAACAGGATCTAACTATGGCTACACCTTC. This codes for CASSALTGSNYGYTF. The chain recombines TRBV5-1 with TRBJ1-2; D possibly corresponds to TRBD1 (5 bases). Trimming removed 4 bases at V and 0 bases at J, with 13 bases between. Germline V gene lookup returns CDR1 SGHRS and CDR2 YFSETQ. The CDR3 is made up of 15 amino acids. The complete variable domain, with remaining parts taken from reference TRBV5-1 and TRBJ1-2, reads KAGVTQTPRYLIKTRGQQVTLSCSPISGHRSVSWYQQTPGQGLQFLFEYFSETQRNKGNFPGRFSGRQFSNSRSEMNVSTLELGDSALYLCASSALTGSNYGYTFGSGTRLTVV.

The gene calls are TRBV7-9 and TRBJ2-1, with 9 bases aligning to TRBD2. J lost 3 bases, V lost 1 base, and 4 bases had no gene match. CDR3 size: 16 residues. CDR1 and CDR2 (germline): SEHNR, FQNEAQ (reference sequence). CDR3 coding DNA: TGTGCCAGCAGCTTAGATTTTAGCGGGGGCTACAATGAGCAGTTCTTC. Translated: CASSLDFSGGYNEQFF.

The DNA for the CDR3 is TGTGCCAGCAGCGTAGGTGCGACAGAGAACTATGGCTACACCTTC. Translating gives CASSVGATENYGYTF. The chain joins TRBV9 to TRBJ1-2, with D possibly matching TRBD1 (5 bases). The CDR3 is made up of 15 amino acids. The V and J ends lost 0 bases and 2 bases respectively, with 11 bases between them. Germline CDR1 and CDR2: SGDLS and YYNGEE.

This clone appeared once. V is TRBV9 and J is TRBJ2-2, with a tentative D call TRBD1 (5 bases). From germline, CDR1 is SGDLS and CDR2 YYNGEE. CDR3 length: 14 amino acids. V was cut by 4 bases and J by 6 bases, with 13 bases left in between. The CDR3 loop reads CASSPGWSAGELFF. The CDR3 DNA reads TGTGCCAGCAGCCCAGGGTGGTCCGCCGGGGAGCTGTTTTTT.

The rearrangement links TRBV23-1 to TRBJ1-4, with D possibly being TRBD1 (6 bases). TRBV23-1 belongs to the ORF category, with a function that is uncertain. CDR3 length: 20 amino acids. V lost 2 bases to trimming and J lost 2 bases, with 24 bases between them. In DNA, the CDR3 is TGCGCCAGCAGTCAACCGTCGCGTGGGGGCCAGAATCTTACTAATGAAAAACTGTTTTTT. Amino acids: CASSQPSRGGQNLTNEKLFF.